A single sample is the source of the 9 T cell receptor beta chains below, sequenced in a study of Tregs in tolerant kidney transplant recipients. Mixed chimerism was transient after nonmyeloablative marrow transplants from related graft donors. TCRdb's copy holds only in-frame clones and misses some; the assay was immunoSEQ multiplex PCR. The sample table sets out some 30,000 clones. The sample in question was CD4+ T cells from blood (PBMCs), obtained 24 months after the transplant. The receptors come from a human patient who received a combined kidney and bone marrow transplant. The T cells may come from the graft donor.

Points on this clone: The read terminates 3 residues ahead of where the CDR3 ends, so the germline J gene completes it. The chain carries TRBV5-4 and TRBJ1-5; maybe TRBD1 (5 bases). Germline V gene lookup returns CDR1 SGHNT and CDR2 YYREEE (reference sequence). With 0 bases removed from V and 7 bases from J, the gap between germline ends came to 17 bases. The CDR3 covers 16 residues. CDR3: CASSLEGAGLWQPQHF. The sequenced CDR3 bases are TGTGCCAGCAGCTTGGAAGGGGCAGGGCTTTGGCAGCCC. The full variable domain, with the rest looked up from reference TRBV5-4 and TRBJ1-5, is ETGVTQSPTHLIKTRGQQVTLRCSSQSGHNTVSWYQQALGQGPQFIFQYYREEENGRGNFPPRFSGLQFPNYSSELNVNALELDDSALYLCASSLEGAGLWQPQHFGDGTRLSIL.

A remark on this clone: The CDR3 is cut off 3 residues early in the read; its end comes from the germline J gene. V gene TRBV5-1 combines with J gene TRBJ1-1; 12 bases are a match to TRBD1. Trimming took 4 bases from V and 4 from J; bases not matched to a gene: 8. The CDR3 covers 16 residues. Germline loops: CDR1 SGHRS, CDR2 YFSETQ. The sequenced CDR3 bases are TGCGCCAGCAGCGCGGGACAGGGGGCTGGTGGCACTGAA. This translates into CASSAGQGAGGTE. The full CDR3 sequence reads CASSAGQGAGGTEAFF. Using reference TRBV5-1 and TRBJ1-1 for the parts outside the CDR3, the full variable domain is KAGVTQTPRYLIKTRGQQVTLSCSPISGHRSVSWYQQTPGQGLQFLFEYFSETQRNKGNFPGRFSGRQFSNSRSEMNVSTLELGDSALYLCASSAGQGAGGTEAFFGQGTRLTVV.

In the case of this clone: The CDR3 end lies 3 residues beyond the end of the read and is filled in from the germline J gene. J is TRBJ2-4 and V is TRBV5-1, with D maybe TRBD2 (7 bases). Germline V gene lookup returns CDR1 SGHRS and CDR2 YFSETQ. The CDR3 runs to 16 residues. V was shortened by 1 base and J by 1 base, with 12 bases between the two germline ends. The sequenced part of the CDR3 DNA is TGCGCCAGCAGCTTGATTGGGGGGGCGGCCAAAAACATT. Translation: CASSLIGGAAKNI. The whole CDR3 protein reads CASSLIGGAAKNIQYF.

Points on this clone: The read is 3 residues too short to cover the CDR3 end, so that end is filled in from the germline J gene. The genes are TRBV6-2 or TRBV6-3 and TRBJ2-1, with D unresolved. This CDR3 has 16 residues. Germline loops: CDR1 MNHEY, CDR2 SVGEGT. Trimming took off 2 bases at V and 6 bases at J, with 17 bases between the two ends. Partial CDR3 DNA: TGTGCCAGCAGTTACCCCCTCGGCGGAGCTTTCAATGAG. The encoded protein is CASSYPLGGAFNE. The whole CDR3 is CASSYPLGGAFNEQFF.

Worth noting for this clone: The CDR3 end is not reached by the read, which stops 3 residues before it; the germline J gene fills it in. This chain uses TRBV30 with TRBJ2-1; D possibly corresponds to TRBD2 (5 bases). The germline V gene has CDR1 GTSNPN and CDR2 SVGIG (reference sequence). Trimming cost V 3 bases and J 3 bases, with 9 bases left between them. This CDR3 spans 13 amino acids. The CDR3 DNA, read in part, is TGTGCCTGGAGCGAGACTAACTACAATGAG. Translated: CAWSETNYNE. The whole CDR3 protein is CAWSETNYNEQFF.

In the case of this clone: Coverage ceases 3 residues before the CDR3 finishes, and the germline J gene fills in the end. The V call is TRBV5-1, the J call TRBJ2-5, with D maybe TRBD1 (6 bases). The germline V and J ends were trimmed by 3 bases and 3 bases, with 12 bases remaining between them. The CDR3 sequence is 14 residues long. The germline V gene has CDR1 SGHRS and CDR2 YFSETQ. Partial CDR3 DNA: TGCGCCAGCAGCTCGACAGGCTCTGAAGAGACC. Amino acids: CASSSTGSEET. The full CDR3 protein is CASSSTGSEETQYF.

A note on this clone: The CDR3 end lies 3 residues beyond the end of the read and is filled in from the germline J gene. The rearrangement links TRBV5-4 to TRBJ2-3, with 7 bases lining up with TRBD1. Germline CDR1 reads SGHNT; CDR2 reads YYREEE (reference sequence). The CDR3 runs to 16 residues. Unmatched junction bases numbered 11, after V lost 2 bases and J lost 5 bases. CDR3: CASSFVGTAYGDTQYF. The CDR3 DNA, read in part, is TGTGCCAGCAGCTTTGTGGGGACAGCTTATGGAGATACG.

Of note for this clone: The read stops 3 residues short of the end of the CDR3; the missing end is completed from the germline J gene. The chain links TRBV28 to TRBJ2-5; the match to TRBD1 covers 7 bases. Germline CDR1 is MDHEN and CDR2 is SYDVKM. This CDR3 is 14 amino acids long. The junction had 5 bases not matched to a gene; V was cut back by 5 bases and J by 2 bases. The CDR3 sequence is CASSPPGQQETQYF. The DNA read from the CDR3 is TGTGCCAGCAGTCCCCCGGGACAGCAAGAGACC.

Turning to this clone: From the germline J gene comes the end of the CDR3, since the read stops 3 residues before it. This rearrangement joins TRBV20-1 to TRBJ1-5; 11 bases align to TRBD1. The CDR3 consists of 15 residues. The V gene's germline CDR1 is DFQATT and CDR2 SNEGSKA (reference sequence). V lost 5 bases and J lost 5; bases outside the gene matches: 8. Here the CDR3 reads CSAQPGTGGDQPQHF. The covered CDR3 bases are TGCAGTGCTCAGCCCGGGACAGGGGGTGATCAGCCC.